Presented here are 5 T cell receptor beta chains from one specimen sequenced in a study of T cells after yellow fever vaccination. Each CDR3 protein is one row after TCRdb ran MiXCR on the 5' RACE reads. The table has hundreds of thousands of distinct CDR3 sequences, over 15% seen once. This specimen consisted of PBMCs, obtained before the yellow fever booster vaccination. All receptors come from a young man who received the YFV17D yellow fever vaccine.

This clonotype was counted a few times. The chain couples TRBV12-3 or TRBV12-4 to TRBJ2-7, with D tentatively TRBD1 (5 bases). This CDR3 comprises 14 residues. V lost 5 bases and J lost 1, with 12 bases in between. CDR3: CASSPREQSYEQYF. DNA of the CDR3: TGTGCCAGCAGTCCCAGGGAACAATCCTACGAGCAGTACTTC.

This clonotype was recorded a few times. The chain couples TRBV21-1 to TRBJ2-7; the table gives TRBD1 as D, unverified against the DNA. TRBV21-1 is classified as a pseudogene. The CDR3 is made up of 12 amino acids. The DNA of the CDR3 is TGTGCCAGCAGCAAAGTTGAGGGGTGCGAGTACGTC. Translating it yields CASSKVEGCEYV.

The chain uses TRBV15 and TRBJ1-5; 7 bases line up with TRBD1. The V gene's germline CDR1 is LNHNV and CDR2 YYDKDF (reference sequence). The CDR3 sequence is 15 residues long. J gave up 5 bases and V 1 base, and 5 bases lay outside the gene matches. CDR3 residues: CATSRANRGDQPQHF. In nucleotides, the CDR3 is TGTGCCACCAGCAGAGCCAACAGGGGAGATCAGCCCCAGCATTTT.

This clonotype was seen many times. The V gene is TRBV20-1, the J gene TRBJ2-3; maybe TRBD2 (6 bases). V lost 5 bases, J lost 1 base, and 16 bases lay in between. The CDR3 has 15 residues. The germline CDR1 and CDR2 sequences are DFQATT and SNEGSKA (reference sequence). The chain's CDR3 is CSAGRWGVGTDTQYF. The CDR3 DNA reads as TGCAGTGCTGGGCGCTGGGGGGTCGGCACAGATACGCAGTATTTT.

This CDR3 is CASSQRASGGAGEQFF. The DNA of the CDR3 is TGTGCCAGCAGCCAACGGGCTAGCGGGGGGGCCGGAGAGCAGTTCTTC. This chain links TRBV6-2 or TRBV6-3 with TRBJ2-1, with 12 bases aligning to TRBD2. Germline loops: CDR1 MNHEY, CDR2 SVGEGT. The CDR3 runs to 16 residues. V lost 6 bases to trimming and J lost 10 bases; unmatched junction nucleotides: 13.